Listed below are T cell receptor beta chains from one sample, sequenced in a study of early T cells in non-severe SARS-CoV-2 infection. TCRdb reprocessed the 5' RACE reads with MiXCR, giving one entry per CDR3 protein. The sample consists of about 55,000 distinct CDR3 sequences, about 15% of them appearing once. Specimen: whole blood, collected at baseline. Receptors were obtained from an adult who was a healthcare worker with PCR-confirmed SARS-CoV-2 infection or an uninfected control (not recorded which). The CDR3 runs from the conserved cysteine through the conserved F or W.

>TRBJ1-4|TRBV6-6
CASSYGVQNEKLFF
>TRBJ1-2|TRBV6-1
CASSGDSENGYTF
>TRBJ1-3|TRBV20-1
CSAGDSLSGNTIYF
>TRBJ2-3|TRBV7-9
CASSLAGGQGDTQYF
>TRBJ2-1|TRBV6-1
CASSEYGGRESEQFF
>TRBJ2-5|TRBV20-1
CSAIGRQETQYF
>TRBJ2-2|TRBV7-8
CATSREMNTGELFF
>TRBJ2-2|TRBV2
CASGARLAGNTGELFF
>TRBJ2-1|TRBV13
CASSLAGVYEQFF
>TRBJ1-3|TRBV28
CASSSGTGPRNTIYF
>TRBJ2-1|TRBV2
CASRRVSYNEQFF
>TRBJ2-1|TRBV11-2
CASSARRGNEQFF
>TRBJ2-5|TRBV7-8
CASIRGQGETQYF
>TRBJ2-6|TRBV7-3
CASSLRGRTSGANVLTF
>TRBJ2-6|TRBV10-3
CAIRGGPAEANSGANVLTF
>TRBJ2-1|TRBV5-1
CASSLDQVVAYNEQFF
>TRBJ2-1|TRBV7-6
CASSLAWLNEQFF
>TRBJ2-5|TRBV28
CASIKVFGVNQETQYF
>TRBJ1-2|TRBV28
CASSLSQGRTTNYGYTF
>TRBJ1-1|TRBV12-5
CASGLFPQNTEAFF
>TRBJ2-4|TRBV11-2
CASSQWRDRIQYF
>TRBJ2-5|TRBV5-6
CASSLALATNQETQYF
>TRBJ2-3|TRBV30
CAWGAHQGTQYF
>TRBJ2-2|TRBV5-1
CASSFAGEGGELFF
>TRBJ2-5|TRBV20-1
CSAGTSQETQYF
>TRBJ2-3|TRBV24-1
CATSDLADTQYF
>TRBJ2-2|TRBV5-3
CARSLDTGELFF
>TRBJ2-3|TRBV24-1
CATSAIDDDTDTQYF
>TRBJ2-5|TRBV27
CASRSGGTTRETQYF
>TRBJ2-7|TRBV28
CASSLEQGPYEQYF
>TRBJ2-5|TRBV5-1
CASSFFSAPAGETQYF
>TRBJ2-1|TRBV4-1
CASSQKREVYEQFF
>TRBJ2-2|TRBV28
CASWSGVSTGELFF
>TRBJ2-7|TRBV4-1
CASSQPQGDEQYF
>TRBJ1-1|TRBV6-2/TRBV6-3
CASLTGNTEAFF
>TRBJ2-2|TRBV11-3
CASTLGLGGSGELFF
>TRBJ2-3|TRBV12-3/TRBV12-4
CASSLMAGGGTDTQYF
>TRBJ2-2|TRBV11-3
CASSLASTTTGELFF
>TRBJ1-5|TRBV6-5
CASSPTWFSDQPQHF
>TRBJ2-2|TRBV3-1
CASTQATGELFF
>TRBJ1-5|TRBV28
CASRADSYQPQHF
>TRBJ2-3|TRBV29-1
CSVVLLAGGPDTQYF
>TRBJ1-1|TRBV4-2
CASSQVSENTEAFF
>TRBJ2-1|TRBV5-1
CASSLEQQISYNEQFF
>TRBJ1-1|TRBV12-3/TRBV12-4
CASSLRVNTEAFF
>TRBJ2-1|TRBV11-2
CASSLGVREQFF
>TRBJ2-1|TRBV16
CASSQLSVLGEQFF
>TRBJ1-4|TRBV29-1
CSVQGAGGEKLFF
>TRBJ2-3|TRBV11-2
CASSLDPPGLIDTQYF